This TCR beta chain is drawn from a study of shared clonotypes between healthy human individuals. Method: immunoSEQ multiplex PCR; TCRdb's copy keeps in-frame clones and lacks some. The sample records millions of clones, approximately 93% being singletons. On this clone: This CDR3 is also generated by other DNA sequences in the sample.

Subsets obtained from CD4+ cells comprised CD45RA+ naive and CD45RA-negative memory cells. Germline V gene data show CDR1 as SGHTA and CDR2 as FQGTGA. This CDR3 region has 14 residues. V gave up 3 bases and J gave up 1 base, with 8 bases separating them. This clonotype originated in a man between 18 and 29 years old in good health. Some clones in this sample may be carry-over from other donors' samples. The sequenced material came from naive CD4+ T cells from PBMCs. Subset specified: CD45RA+ positively selected. The rearrangement uses TRBV7-3 and TRBJ2-3, with D perhaps assigned TRBD1 or TRBD2 (5 bases each). The CDR3 reads CASSFGTGTDTQYF. CDR3 nucleotide sequence: TGTGCCAGCAGCTTCGGGACCGGCACAGATACGCAGTATTTT.